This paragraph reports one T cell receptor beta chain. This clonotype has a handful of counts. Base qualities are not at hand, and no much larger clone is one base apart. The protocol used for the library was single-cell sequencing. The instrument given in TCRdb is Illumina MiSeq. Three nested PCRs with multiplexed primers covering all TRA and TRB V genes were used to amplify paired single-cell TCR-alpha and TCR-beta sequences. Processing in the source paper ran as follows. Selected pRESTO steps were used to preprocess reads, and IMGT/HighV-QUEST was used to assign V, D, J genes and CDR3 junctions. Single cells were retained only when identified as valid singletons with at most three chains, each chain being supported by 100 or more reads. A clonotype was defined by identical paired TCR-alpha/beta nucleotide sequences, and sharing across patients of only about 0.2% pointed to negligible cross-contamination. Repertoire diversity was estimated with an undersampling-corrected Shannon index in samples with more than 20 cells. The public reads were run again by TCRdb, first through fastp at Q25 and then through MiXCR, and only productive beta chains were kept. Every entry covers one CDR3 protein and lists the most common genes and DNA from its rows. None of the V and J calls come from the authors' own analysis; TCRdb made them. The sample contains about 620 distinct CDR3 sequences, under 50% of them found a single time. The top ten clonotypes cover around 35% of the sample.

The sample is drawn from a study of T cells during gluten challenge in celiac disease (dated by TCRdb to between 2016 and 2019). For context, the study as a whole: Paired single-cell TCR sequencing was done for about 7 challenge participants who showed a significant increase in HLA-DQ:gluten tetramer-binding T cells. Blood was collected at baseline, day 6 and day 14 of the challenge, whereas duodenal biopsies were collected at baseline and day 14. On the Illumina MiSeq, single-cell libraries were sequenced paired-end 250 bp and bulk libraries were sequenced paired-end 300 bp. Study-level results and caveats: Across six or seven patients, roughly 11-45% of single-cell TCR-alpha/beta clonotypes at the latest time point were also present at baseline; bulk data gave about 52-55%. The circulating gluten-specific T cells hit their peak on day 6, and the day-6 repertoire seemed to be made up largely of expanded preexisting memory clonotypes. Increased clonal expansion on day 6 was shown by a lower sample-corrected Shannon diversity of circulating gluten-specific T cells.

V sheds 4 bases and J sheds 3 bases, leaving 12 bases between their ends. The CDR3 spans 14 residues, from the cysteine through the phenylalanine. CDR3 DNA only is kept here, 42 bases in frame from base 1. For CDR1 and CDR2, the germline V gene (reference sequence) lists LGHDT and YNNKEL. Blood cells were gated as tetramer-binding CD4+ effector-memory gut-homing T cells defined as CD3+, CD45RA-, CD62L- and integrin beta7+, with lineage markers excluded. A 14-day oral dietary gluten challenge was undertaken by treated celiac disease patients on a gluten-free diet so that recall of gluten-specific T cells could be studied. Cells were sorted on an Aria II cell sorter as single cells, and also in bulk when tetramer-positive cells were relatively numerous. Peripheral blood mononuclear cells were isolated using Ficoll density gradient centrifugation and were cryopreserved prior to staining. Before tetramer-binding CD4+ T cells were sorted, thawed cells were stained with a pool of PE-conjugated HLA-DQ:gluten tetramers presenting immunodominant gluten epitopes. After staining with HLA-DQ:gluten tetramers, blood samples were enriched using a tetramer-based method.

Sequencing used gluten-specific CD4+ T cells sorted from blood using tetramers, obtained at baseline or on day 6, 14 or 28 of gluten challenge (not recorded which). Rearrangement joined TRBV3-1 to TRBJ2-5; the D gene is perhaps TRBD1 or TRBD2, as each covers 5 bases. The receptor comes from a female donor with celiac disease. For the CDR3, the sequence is CASSPGAREETQYF. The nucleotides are TGTGCCAGCAGCCCCGGGGCCCGGGAAGAGACCCAGTACTTC.